This passage covers 6 T cell receptor beta chains from one sample sequenced in a study of cytomegalovirus exposure and HLA in healthy donors (dated by TCRdb to 2016 to 2017). To prepare the library, the immunoSEQ multiplex PCR assay was applied. The multiplex PCR relied on a mix of 60 forward primers for TCR Vbeta segments and 13 reverse primers for TCR Jbeta segments. Entries here come from immuneACCESS through TCRdb and include only in-frame sequences with V and J called. Some clones fail to appear in such tables; in the studies checked, an unresolved V gene covers under half of the shortfall, and the cause of the remainder is unknown. This sample lists fewer than 200,000 clones; over 75% were detected once. Clones ranked in the top ten supply over 2% of the sample. Specimen: PBMCs. The receptors here all came from a man aged 60-69 years in good health and CMV-seronegative.

This clone appeared once. The CDR3 loop is CASSPPGGGYEQYF. CDR3 DNA: TGTGCCAGCAGTCCCCCGGGGGGGGGTTACGAGCAGTACTTC. V usage is TRBV27 and J usage is TRBJ2-7, with 8 bases that match TRBD2. This CDR3 contains 14 residues. The V segment lost 5 bases and the J segment 4 bases; nucleotides outside the gene matches: 7. Germline CDR1 and CDR2: MNHEY and SMNVEV (reference sequence).

The rearrangement uses TRBV19 and TRBJ1-4, with a tentative D call TRBD1 (5 bases). This CDR3 contains 16 residues. V gave up 3 bases and J gave up 0 bases, with 11 bases separating them. Germline-derived CDR1 and CDR2 are LNHDA and SQIVND (reference sequence). The CDR3 coding sequence is TGTGCCAGTAGTATGGAGACAGCTTCAACTAATGAAAAACTGTTTTTT. Amino acids: CASSMETASTNEKLFF.

The J gene is TRBJ1-4, the V gene TRBV6-5; D is perhaps TRBD1 (6 bases). Germline CDR1 and CDR2: MNHEY and SVGAGI. The CDR3 is 13 amino acids. Trimming took off 6 bases at V and 5 bases at J, with 10 bases between the two ends. The CDR3 here is CASRDSLNEKLFF. CDR3 DNA sequence: TGTGCCAGCAGGGACAGTCTAAATGAAAAACTGTTTTTT.

V and J are TRBV27 and TRBJ1-2, with TRBD1 matching over 9 bases. The CDR3 contains 16 residues. V lost 6 bases and J lost 7; bases outside the gene matches: 15. The germline CDR1 and CDR2 sequences are MNHEY and SMNVEV (reference sequence). CDR3 loop: CASSLADRGFYSGYTF. DNA of the CDR3: TGTGCCAGCAGCTTAGCGGACAGGGGATTTTACAGTGGCTACACCTTC.

This clone showed up just once. The J gene is TRBJ2-7, the V gene TRBV5-1; a possible D gene is TRBD1 (6 bases). This CDR3 is 11 amino acids long. Germline assignment: CDR1 SGHRS and CDR2 YFSETQ. The V end lost 7 bases, the J end lost 4 bases, and 9 bases lay between the germline ends. In DNA form, the CDR3 reads TGCGCCAGCGGTAGGGGGTACGAGCAGTACTTC. Translating gives CASGRGYEQYF.

Here the CDR3 DNA reads TGTGCCACCAGCAGGAGTACGGGCACCATATATTTT. Protein product: CATSRSTGTIYF. The chain combines TRBV15 with TRBJ1-3; D is ambiguous. The CDR3 runs to 12 residues. CDR1 and CDR2 (germline): LNHNV, YYDKDF (reference sequence). V was clipped by 3 bases and J by 9 bases, with 9 bases between them.